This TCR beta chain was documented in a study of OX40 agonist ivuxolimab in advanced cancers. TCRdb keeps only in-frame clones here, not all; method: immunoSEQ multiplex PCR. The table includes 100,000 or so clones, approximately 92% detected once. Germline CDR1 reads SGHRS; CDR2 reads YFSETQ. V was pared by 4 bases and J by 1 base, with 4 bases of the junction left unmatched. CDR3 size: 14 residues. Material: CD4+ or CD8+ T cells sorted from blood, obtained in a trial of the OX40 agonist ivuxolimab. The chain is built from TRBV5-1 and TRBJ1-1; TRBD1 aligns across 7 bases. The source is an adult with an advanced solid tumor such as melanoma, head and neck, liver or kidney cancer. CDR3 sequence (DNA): TGCGCCAGCAGCCCGTACAGGGGGAACACTGAAGCTTTCTTT. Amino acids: CASSPYRGNTEAFF.